This is a list of T cell receptor beta chains from one sample in a study of blood T cell dynamics during melanoma immunotherapy. Measured with immunoSEQ multiplex PCR; TCRdb has only the in-frame clones, and not every one. Here the sample spans 950 to 1,300 clones, under 90% being singletons. This specimen consisted of cell-free DNA from blood, obtained from a patient treated with checkpoint blockade. Source of these receptors: a human donor with melanoma. The CDR3 runs from the conserved cysteine through the conserved F or W. Each record gives: CDR3 protein, CDR3 DNA, clone size, V gene, D gene, J gene. D genes are given only for firm matches. Clone size is given for some rows only: seen once, a few or many times, or a class if the clone is expanded.

cdr3_aa: CATSRDRGGNEQFF
cdr3_nt: TGTGCCACCAGCAGAGATCGAGGCGGCAATGAGCAGTTCTTC
clone_size: few
v_call: TRBV15
d_call: -
j_call: TRBJ2-1

cdr3_aa: CASSAGTGTGDPYEQYF
cdr3_nt: TGTGCCAGCAGTGCGGGGACCGGGACAGGGGACCCCTACGAGCAGTACTTC
clone_size: once
v_call: TRBV28
d_call: TRBD1
j_call: TRBJ2-7

cdr3_aa: CASSFPGSIRGADTQYF
cdr3_nt: TGTGCCAGCAGCTTCCCAGGCTCGATTAGGGGGGCAGATACGCAGTATTTT
clone_size: -
v_call: TRBV7-9
d_call: -
j_call: TRBJ2-3

cdr3_aa: CASSRTGGTGELFF
cdr3_nt: TGCGCCAGCAGCCGTACAGGGGGGACCGGGGAGCTGTTTTTT
clone_size: few
v_call: TRBV4-1
d_call: TRBD1
j_call: TRBJ2-2

cdr3_aa: CAIRPDRDSTGELFF
cdr3_nt: TGTGCCATCAGGCCTGACAGGGACAGTACCGGGGAGCTGTTTTTT
clone_size: -
v_call: TRBV10-3
d_call: TRBD1
j_call: TRBJ2-2

cdr3_aa: CASLTSAHGARGNTIYF
cdr3_nt: TGTGCCAGTCTTACGTCCGCGCACGGCGCCCGAGGAAACACCATATATTTT
clone_size: -
v_call: TRBV19
d_call: -
j_call: TRBJ1-3

cdr3_aa: CASSSPPGPLSGANVLTF
cdr3_nt: TGTGCCAGCAGTTCCCCCCCGGGACCTCTCTCTGGGGCCAACGTCCTGACTTTC
clone_size: -
v_call: TRBV28
d_call: -
j_call: TRBJ2-6

cdr3_aa: CASSPDTYEQYF
cdr3_nt: TGTGCCAGCAGTCCGGACACTTACGAGCAGTACTTC
clone_size: -
v_call: TRBV6-6
d_call: -
j_call: TRBJ2-7

cdr3_aa: CASSATGGALETQYF
cdr3_nt: TGTGCCAGCAGCGCGACAGGGGGAGCTTTAGAGACCCAGTACTTC
clone_size: few
v_call: TRBV9
d_call: TRBD1
j_call: TRBJ2-5

cdr3_aa: CASSERGYTIYF
cdr3_nt: TGTGCCAGCAGTGAACGGGGTTACACCATATATTTT
clone_size: few
v_call: TRBV6-1
d_call: -
j_call: TRBJ1-3